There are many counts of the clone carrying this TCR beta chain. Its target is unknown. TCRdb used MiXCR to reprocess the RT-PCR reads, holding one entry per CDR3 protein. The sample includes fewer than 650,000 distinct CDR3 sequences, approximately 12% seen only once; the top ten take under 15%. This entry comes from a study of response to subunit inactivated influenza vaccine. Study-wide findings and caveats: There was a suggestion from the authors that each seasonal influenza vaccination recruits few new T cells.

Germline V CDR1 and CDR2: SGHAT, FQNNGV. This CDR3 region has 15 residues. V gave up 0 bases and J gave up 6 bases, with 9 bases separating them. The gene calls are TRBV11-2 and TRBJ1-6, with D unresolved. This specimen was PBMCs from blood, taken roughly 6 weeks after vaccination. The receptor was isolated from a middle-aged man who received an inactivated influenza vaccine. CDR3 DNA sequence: TGTGCCAGCAGCTTAGAACAGCTGATTAATTCACCCCTCCACTTT. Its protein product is CASSLEQLINSPLHF.